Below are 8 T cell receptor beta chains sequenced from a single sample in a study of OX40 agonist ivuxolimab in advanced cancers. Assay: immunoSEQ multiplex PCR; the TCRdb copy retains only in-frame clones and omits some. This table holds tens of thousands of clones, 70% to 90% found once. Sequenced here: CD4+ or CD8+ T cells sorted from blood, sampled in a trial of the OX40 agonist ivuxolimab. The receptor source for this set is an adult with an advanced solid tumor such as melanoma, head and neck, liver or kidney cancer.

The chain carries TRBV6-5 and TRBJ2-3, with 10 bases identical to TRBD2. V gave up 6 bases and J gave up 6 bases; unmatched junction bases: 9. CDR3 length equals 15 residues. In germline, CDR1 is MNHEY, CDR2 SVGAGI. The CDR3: CASRVSGRAFDTQYF. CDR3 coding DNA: TGTGCCAGCAGAGTAAGCGGGAGGGCCTTTGATACGCAGTATTTT.

CDR3 sequence (DNA): TGTGCCATCAGTGAGTCGGGACAGAAGAACACTGAAGCTTTCTTT. It is translated as CAISESGQKNTEAFF. The V and J genes are TRBV10-3 and TRBJ1-1; 7 bases are a match to TRBD1. This CDR3 contains 15 residues. Losses at the gene ends were 0 bases for V and 1 base for J; bases not matched to a gene: 2. Per the germline V gene, CDR1 is ENHRY and CDR2 is SYGVKD.

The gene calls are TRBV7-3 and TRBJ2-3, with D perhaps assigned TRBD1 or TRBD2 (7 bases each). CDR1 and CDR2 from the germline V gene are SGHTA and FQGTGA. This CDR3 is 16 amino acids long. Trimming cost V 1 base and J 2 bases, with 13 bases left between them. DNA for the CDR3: TGTGCCAGCAGCTTAATGGGAGGGACAGTCACAGATACGCAGTATTTT. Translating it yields CASSLMGGTVTDTQYF.

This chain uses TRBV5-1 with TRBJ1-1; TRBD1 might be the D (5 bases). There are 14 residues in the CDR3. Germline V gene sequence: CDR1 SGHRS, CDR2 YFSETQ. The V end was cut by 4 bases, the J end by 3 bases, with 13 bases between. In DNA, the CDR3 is TGCGCCAGCAGCCCTTCCGGGGGATACACTGAAGCTTTCTTT. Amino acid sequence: CASSPSGGYTEAFF. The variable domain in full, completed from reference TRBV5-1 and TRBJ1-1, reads KAGVTQTPRYLIKTRGQQVTLSCSPISGHRSVSWYQQTPGQGLQFLFEYFSETQRNKGNFPGRFSGRQFSNSRSEMNVSTLELGDSALYLCASSPSGGYTEAFFGQGTRLTVV.

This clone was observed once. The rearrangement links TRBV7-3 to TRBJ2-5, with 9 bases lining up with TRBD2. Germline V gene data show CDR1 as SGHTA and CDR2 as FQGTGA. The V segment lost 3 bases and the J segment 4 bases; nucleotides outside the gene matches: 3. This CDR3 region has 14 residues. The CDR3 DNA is TGTGCCAGCAGCTTGTTAGCGGGGGCAGAGACCCAGTACTTC. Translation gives CASSLLAGAETQYF.

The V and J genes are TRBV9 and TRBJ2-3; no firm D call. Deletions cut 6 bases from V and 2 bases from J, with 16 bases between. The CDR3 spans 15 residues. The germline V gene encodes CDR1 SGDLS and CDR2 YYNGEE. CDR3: CASNPYPTTTDTQYF. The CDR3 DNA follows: TGTGCCAGCAATCCCTATCCAACGACCACAGATACGCAGTATTTT.

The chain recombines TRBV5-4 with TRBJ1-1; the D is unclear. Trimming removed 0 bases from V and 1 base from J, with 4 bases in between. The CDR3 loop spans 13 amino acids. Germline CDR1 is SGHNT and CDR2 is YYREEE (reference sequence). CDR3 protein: CASSLGRNTEAFF. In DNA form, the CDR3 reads TGTGCCAGCAGCTTGGGGCGGAACACTGAAGCTTTCTTT.

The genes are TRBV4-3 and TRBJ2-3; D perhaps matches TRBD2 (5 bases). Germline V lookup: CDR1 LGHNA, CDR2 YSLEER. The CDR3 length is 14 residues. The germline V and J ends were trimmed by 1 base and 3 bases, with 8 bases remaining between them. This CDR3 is CASSQVLETDTQYF. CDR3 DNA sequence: TGCGCCAGCAGCCAAGTACTAGAGACAGATACGCAGTATTTT.